Following are 25 T cell receptor beta chains from one sample sequenced in a study of metastatic and nonmetastatic thyroid tumors. TCRdb recomputed clones from the PCR reads via MiXCR. Among 70,000 or so clones listed, 14% were seen once. Each patient came to thyroid surgery without any prior treatment (of any kind). The sample was blood. These receptor sequences come from a male donor with papillary thyroid cancer or a benign thyroid nodule (not recorded which). Some clones in this sample may be carry-over from other donors' samples.

This clone has just a few counts. The rearrangement links TRBV12-3 or TRBV12-4 to TRBJ1-2, with D maybe TRBD1 (6 bases). Trimming left V 10 bases short and J 8 bases short, with 23 bases between. This CDR3 has 14 residues. The DNA of the CDR3 is TGTGCCATCAGCCCAGGGGACGGGCGGGTCGGCTACACCTTC. This translates into CAISPGDGRVGYTF.

In this sample, this clone turned up a few times. The V gene is TRBV24-1, the J gene TRBJ2-3; 8 bases are shared with TRBD2. This CDR3 contains 16 residues. CDR1 and CDR2 (germline): KGHDR, SFDVKD. The V and J ends lost 5 bases and 2 bases, in that order; junction bases with no gene match: 8. CDR3 residues: CATSGTSGATTDTQYF. DNA of the CDR3: TGTGCCACCAGTGGTACTAGCGGAGCTACCACAGATACGCAGTATTTT.

A remark on this clone: A much larger clonotype is one base distant, so this may be a read error. The rearrangement joins TRBV27 to TRBJ2-2, with D hard to call. The germline V gene encodes CDR1 MNHEY and CDR2 SMNVEV (reference sequence). The CDR3 is 13 amino acids. Trimming removed 1 base from V and 4 bases from J, with 4 bases in between. CDR3 amino acids: CASSLWFTGELFF. The DNA of the CDR3 is TGTGCCAGCAGTTTATGGTTCACCGGGGAGCTGTTTTTT.

This clone was seen repeatedly, ten times or more. Here the CDR3 DNA reads TGTGCCAGCAGTTTTCGACAGGGGAGGACTGAAGCTTTCTTT. This codes for CASSFRQGRTEAFF. The rearrangement joins TRBV27 to TRBJ1-1; 8 bases line up with TRBD1. The V gene end was trimmed by 3 bases and the J gene end by 5 bases; junction bases not matched to a gene: 5. The CDR3 length is 14 residues. In germline, CDR1 is MNHEY, CDR2 SMNVEV (reference sequence).

Concerning this clone itself: With a much larger clone just one base away, this may be a read error. The chain combines TRBV27 with TRBJ2-1, with D perhaps being TRBD1 or TRBD2 (5 bases each). Trimming pared 8 bases from V and 10 bases from J, leaving 24 bases between. Germline assignment: CDR1 MNHEY and CDR2 SMNVEV (reference sequence). CDR3 length equals 15 residues. DNA of the CDR3: TGTGCCAGCGCCCCCCGGGACCCCGATGTCGTAGAGCAGTTCTTC. Its protein product is CASAPRDPDVVEQFF.

This clone has a count of ten or more. This chain links TRBV10-2 with TRBJ2-2, with D possibly being TRBD1 (6 bases). The germline V and J ends were trimmed by 9 bases and 6 bases, with 23 bases remaining between them. The CDR3 length is 16 residues. CDR1 and CDR2 (germline): WSHSY, SAAADI. CDR3 residues: CASIWDKAWESGELFF. CDR3 in DNA: TGCGCCAGTATTTGGGACAAAGCGTGGGAGTCCGGGGAGCTGTTTTTT.

This clone has ten or more counts. The chain carries TRBV19 and TRBJ1-2, with D tentatively TRBD1 (5 bases). V was pared by 5 bases and J by 3 bases, with 10 bases between. The CDR3 runs 13 residues. CDR1 is LNHDA and CDR2 is SQIVND in the germline V gene (reference sequence). DNA of the CDR3: TGTGCCAGTAGTGGGGGACGGGACTATGGCTACACCTTC. Protein: CASSGGRDYGYTF.

This clone was seen repeatedly, ten times or more. The V call is TRBV19, the J call TRBJ2-7; 9 bases line up with TRBD2. The V segment lost 8 bases and the J segment 0 bases; nucleotides outside the gene matches: 5. Germline values: CDR1 LNHDA, CDR2 SQIVND (reference sequence). The CDR3 runs to 14 residues. The CDR3 DNA sequence: TGTGCCAGTGCTGCAGCGGGAGGCTCCTACGAGCAGTACTTC. It yields the protein CASAAAGGSYEQYF.

To note about this clone: One end of the junction is discordant with germline, which a read error may explain. Other DNA sequences of this sample code for an identical CDR3. This rearrangement joins TRBV6-1 to TRBJ2-2, with D perhaps TRBD2 (5 bases). This CDR3 comprises 18 residues. CDR1 is MNHNS and CDR2 is SASEGT in the germline V gene. DNA of the CDR3: TGTGCCAGCAGTGAAAGGGCAGGTGACGGCCAGCGCCCCGGGGAACTGTTTTTT. Encoded protein: CASSERAGDGQRPGELFF.

This clone has at least ten counts. The chain uses TRBV5-5 and TRBJ2-1, with D maybe TRBD2 (5 bases). The V end was cut by 3 bases, the J end by 4 bases, with 14 bases between. The CDR3 has 15 amino acids. Per the germline V gene, CDR1 is SGHKS and CDR2 is YYEKEE (reference sequence). The CDR3 is CASSSKSSLYNEQFF. The DNA of the CDR3 is TGTGCCAGCAGCTCAAAATCTAGCCTTTACAATGAGCAGTTCTTC.

This clone was counted ten times or more. J is TRBJ2-1 and V is TRBV24-1; D gene ambiguous. The CDR3 loop spans 15 amino acids. Germline V gene sequence: CDR1 KGHDR, CDR2 SFDVKD. V was trimmed by 2 bases and J by 0 bases, leaving 7 bases between them. The CDR3 reads CATSDSAYSYNEQFF. CDR3 bases: TGTGCCACCAGTGATTCTGCATACTCCTACAATGAGCAGTTCTTC.

The table lists this clone with many counts. This chain uses TRBV5-1 with TRBJ2-3; TRBD2 matches at 11 bases. The CDR3 runs 16 residues. CDR1 and CDR2 from the germline V gene are SGHRS and YFSETQ. J gave up 4 bases and V 4 bases, and 8 bases lay outside the gene matches. The CDR3: CASSLVAGGAPDTQYF. CDR3 DNA: TGCGCCAGCAGCCTAGTAGCGGGGGGGGCCCCAGATACGCAGTATTTT.

The table lists this clone with many counts. The chain is built from TRBV11-1 and TRBJ2-1, with TRBD2 as a possible D gene (7 bases). The CDR3 loop spans 17 amino acids. Trimming shortened V by 6 bases and J by 4 bases, and 22 bases separated the two germline ends. Germline lookup yields CDR1 SGHAT and CDR2 FQDESV (reference sequence). The CDR3 bases are TGTGCCAGCAGACGCGAGGGGGGGAGTCTTAAATACAATGAGCAGTTCTTC. Protein product: CASRREGGSLKYNEQFF.

At least ten counts were recorded for this clone. The V call is TRBV5-5, the J call TRBJ2-4, with D possibly called TRBD1 or TRBD2 (6 bases each). CDR3 length: 15 residues. Germline CDR1 reads SGHKS; CDR2 reads YYEKEE (reference sequence). Trimming cost V 0 bases and J 5 bases, with 12 bases left between them. This chain's CDR3 is CASSLVGGRENIQYF. The CDR3 DNA sequence: TGTGCCAGCAGCTTGGTGGGGGGCAGGGAAAACATTCAGTACTTC.

Concerning this clone itself: A read error may account for a junction end that differs from germline. This chain uses TRBV6-2 or TRBV6-3 with TRBJ1-1; 8 bases line up with TRBD1. Germline CDR1 MNHEY, CDR2 SVGEGT. This CDR3 spans 17 amino acids. The DNA of the CDR3 is TGTGCCAGGAGTTCTTTTCGGGACAGGTTATTAATCACTGAAGCTTTCTTT. This codes for CARSSFRDRLLITEAFF.

The chain links TRBV5-1 to TRBJ1-2; D is unclear. In germline, CDR1 is SGHRS, CDR2 YFSETQ. V was shortened by 4 bases and J by 12 bases, with 7 bases between the two germline ends. The CDR3 totals 9 residues. CDR3 nucleotide sequence: TGCGCCAGCAGCCCGCGGGACACCTTC. Translated, it gives CASSPRDTF.

There are many counts of this clone. The chain has TRBV11-2 and TRBJ1-1; perhaps TRBD1 as D (6 bases). Between the trimmed V and J ends, which lost 7 bases and 1 base, there was a span of 16 bases. Germline CDR1 is SGHAT and CDR2 is FQNNGV. The CDR3 loop spans 15 amino acids. This CDR3 reads CASTWRGTPNTEAFF. The CDR3 nucleotides read TGTGCCAGCACCTGGCGGGGGACACCGAACACTGAAGCTTTCTTT.

This clone is medium-sized by share. The J gene is TRBJ2-7, the V gene TRBV28; 8 bases fit TRBD1. V lost 6 bases to trimming and J lost 2 bases; unmatched junction nucleotides: 3. This CDR3 spans 13 amino acids. The germline V gene has CDR1 MDHEN and CDR2 SYDVKM. The DNA of the CDR3 is TGTGCCAGCAGGGGACAGGAACCCTACGAGCAGTACTTC. Protein: CASRGQEPYEQYF.

This clone was detected many times. The CDR3 nucleotides are TGTGCCAGCAGCTTAAATTTAGGGGAGACCCAGTACTTC. Its protein product is CASSLNLGETQYF. The chain links TRBV7-3 to TRBJ2-5; D is unresolved. The CDR3 spans 13 residues. Germline V lookup: CDR1 SGHTA, CDR2 FQGTGA. Deletions cut 1 base from V and 5 bases from J, with 8 bases between.

This clone came up many times. V usage is TRBV10-3 and J usage is TRBJ2-1; 16 nucleotides agree with TRBD2. The CDR3 totals 17 residues. The V segment lost 10 bases and the J segment 1 base; nucleotides outside the gene matches: 7. The germline CDR1 and CDR2 sequences are ENHRY and SYGVKD. CDR3 residues: CATRGTSGRESYNEQFF. CDR3 coding DNA: TGTGCCACCAGGGGGACTAGCGGGAGGGAATCCTACAATGAGCAGTTCTTC.

Points on this clone: An end of the junction differs from the germline gene, which may be a read error. The rearrangement uses TRBV9 and TRBJ1-6; weak D call: TRBD1 (5 bases). CDR3 length equals 15 residues. Per the germline V gene, CDR1 is SGDLS and CDR2 is YYNGEE. The CDR3 sequence is CASRASPGVRSPLNF. CDR3 in DNA: TGTGCCAGCAGAGCCTCCCCGGGGGTACGGTCACCCCTCAACTTT.

This clone came up many times. The CDR3 protein is CASTTTRGVFNGYTF. The CDR3 nucleotides are TGTGCCAGCACCACCACGCGGGGGGTATTTAATGGCTACACCTTC. The rearrangement uses TRBV12-3 or TRBV12-4 and TRBJ1-2, with D possibly TRBD1 on 5 matching bases. V was cut by 7 bases and J by 6 bases, with 21 bases left in between. CDR3 length: 15 amino acids.

This clone came up many times. This chain joins TRBV5-6 and TRBJ2-3; 8 positions agree with TRBD1. V shed 3 bases, J shed 4 bases, and the junction held 4 bases outside the gene matches. This CDR3 is 14 amino acids long. Germline V gene sequence: CDR1 SGHDT, CDR2 YYEEEE. The CDR3 loop reads CASSYGQGADTQYF. The CDR3 coding sequence is TGTGCCAGCAGCTACGGACAGGGTGCAGATACGCAGTATTTT.

This clone was observed many times. The genes are TRBV20-1 and TRBJ2-7; D is perhaps TRBD1 (8 bases). V dropped 1 base and J dropped 4 bases, with 11 bases sitting between them. Per germline, CDR1 DFQATT and CDR2 SNEGSKA (reference sequence). This CDR3 spans 13 amino acids. CDR3 nucleotides: TGCAGTGCTAGAGTACAGGGGGGGTACGAGCAGTACTTC. Amino acids: CSARVQGGYEQYF.

This clone was detected ten times or more. The chain recombines TRBV20-1 with TRBJ2-5; no definite D call. V was cut by 3 bases and J by 5 bases, with 10 bases left in between. This CDR3 is 12 amino acids long. Germline CDR1 and CDR2: DFQATT and SNEGSKA (reference sequence). Here the CDR3 DNA reads TGCAGTGCTAGCATGGGCGAGGAGACCCAGTACTTC. Translated: CSASMGEETQYF.